This T cell receptor (beta chain) was observed in a study of blood T cell repertoires in COVID-19. Overall study: Two negative PCRs, clearance, or symptom resolution characterized the recovered Cohort 3 donors.

Per the original methods: Amplification from reference gene primers served as the basis for estimated nucleated cell counts. The method was immunoSEQ multiplex PCR; TCRdb's version includes in-frame clones alone and lacks a portion of them. The V and J calls and clone size were taken over from that table, and D and trimming were inferred from the DNA. The sample lists fewer than 350,000 clones, approximately 90% seen once, with around 2% in the top ten. Recruits, aged roughly 18 to 90 years, lived in approximately 26 US areas. The CDR3 is 18 amino acids. Germline values: CDR1 SGHVS, CDR2 FNYEAQ. With V trimmed by 5 bases and J by 8 bases, 17 bases remained unmatched. This clone was recorded only once.

The sequencing input was PBMCs or T cells enriched from blood (not recorded which). J is TRBJ2-1 and V is TRBV7-6, with 11 bases matching TRBD2. This clonotype was sampled from a woman aged 55-70 years in a cohort exposed to, infected with or recovered from COVID-19 (not recorded which). The chain's CDR3 is CASSLLQLTSGKAYEQFF. The CDR3, as DNA: TGTGCCAGCAGCCTACTACAGCTGACTAGCGGGAAAGCATATGAGCAGTTCTTC.